This TCR beta chain originates from a study of shared clonotypes between healthy human individuals. This clone occurred once. The authors split each subset's genomic DNA evenly across several immunoSEQ plates. Some clones are missing from TCRdb's copy, which holds only in-frame ones; the method was immunoSEQ multiplex PCR. The top ten clones hold over 0.1% of a sample with a few million clones, approximately 96% of them seen once. V was trimmed by 8 bases and J by 7 bases, leaving 17 bases between them. The CDR3 is 14 amino acids. Looked up from germline, CDR1 is MNHEY and CDR2 is SVGAGI. Sequencing input: naive CD4+ T cells sorted from blood. Subset defined: CD45RA+ positively selected. This clonotype was obtained from a man between 18 and 35 years old in good health. The V gene is TRBV6-5, the J gene TRBJ1-4, with D hard to call. This chain's CDR3 is CASHRLGSGEKLFF. CDR3 DNA: TGTGCCAGCCATCGGTTGGGTAGTGGTGAAAAACTGTTTTTT.